This T cell receptor beta chain is from a study of Ad26.COV2.S vaccination and SARS-CoV-2 variants. The wider study: Recipients of Ad26.COV2.S got it intramuscularly, once or twice 56 days apart. General study findings and limits: It is possible that the TCR breadth and depth analyses underestimated the total T cell responses. Spike-specific TCR breadth was greater in vaccine than placebo recipients.

Comments on this clone: Its antigen is undetermined.

Assay used: immunoSEQ multiplex PCR; TCRdb lists only in-frame clones, some missing. Seen here are roughly 510,000 clones, around 90% observed once, and the top ten hold roughly 13%. Regarding treatment: 15 to 20 received Ad26.COV2.S at low or high dose, single or two shots; about 5 received placebo; per-sample allocation not given. Samples were taken on day 63 after the first vaccine or placebo injection. Deletions cut 6 bases from V and 6 bases from J, with 12 bases between. The V gene's germline CDR1 is MNHEY and CDR2 SMNVEV (reference sequence). CDR3 size: 14 residues. Sequenced material: peripheral blood, taken in a trial of Ad26.COV2.S vaccine versus placebo. V and J are TRBV27 and TRBJ1-6, with D maybe TRBD1 (5 bases). This clonotype was sampled from a person aged 18-60 years who received the Ad26.COV2.S COVID-19 vaccine or a placebo. This CDR3 is CASRRGKANSPLHF. CDR3 nucleotides: TGTGCCAGCAGGCGGGGGAAGGCTAATTCACCCCTCCACTTT.